This TCR beta chain is drawn from a study of T cells in Graves' hyperthyroidism and ophthalmopathy. This clonotype occurred many times. It was RNA transcripts that yielded the amplified TCR beta CDR3 regions. TCR CDR3 regions were first amplified by RT-PCR with HTBI primers. TCRdb independently ran MiXCR on the multiplex PCR reads; one entry per CDR3 protein. Among fewer than 450,000 distinct CDR3 sequences, roughly 15% were seen once, and the ten largest hold 30% to 35%. This CDR3 comprises 13 residues. Trimming stripped 1 base from V and 5 bases from J, with 11 bases between. From germline, CDR1 is DFQATT and CDR2 SNEGSKA (reference sequence).

The sequencing input was blood. The rearrangement links TRBV20-1 to TRBJ2-5; D is uncertain. The receptor was derived from a woman in her twenties or thirties with Graves' hyperthyroidism that later progressed to Graves' ophthalmopathy. CDR3 DNA: TGCAGTGCTAGAGTAGTGGGTAGGGAGACCCAGTACTTC. Translating gives CSARVVGRETQYF.